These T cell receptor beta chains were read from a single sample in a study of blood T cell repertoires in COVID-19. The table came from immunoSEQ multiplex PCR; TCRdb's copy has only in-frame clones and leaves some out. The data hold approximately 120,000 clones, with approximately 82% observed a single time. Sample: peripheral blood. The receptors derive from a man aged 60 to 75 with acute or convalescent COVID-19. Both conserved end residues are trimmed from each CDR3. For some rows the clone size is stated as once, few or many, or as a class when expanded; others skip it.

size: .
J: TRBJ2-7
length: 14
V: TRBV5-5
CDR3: ASSFLPGQGTYEQY

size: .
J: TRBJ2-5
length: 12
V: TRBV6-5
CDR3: ASRPYVGYETQY

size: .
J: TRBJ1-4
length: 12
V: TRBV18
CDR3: ASSPERGGEKLF

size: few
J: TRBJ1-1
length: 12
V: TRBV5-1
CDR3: ASSLGALNTEAF

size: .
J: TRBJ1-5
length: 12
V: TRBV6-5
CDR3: ASQGGTGSQPQH

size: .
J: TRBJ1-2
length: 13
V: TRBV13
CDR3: ASSLRQGPRYGYT

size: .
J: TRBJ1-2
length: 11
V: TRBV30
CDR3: AWSRDRPNGYT

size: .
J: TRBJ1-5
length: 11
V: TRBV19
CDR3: ASGGTGNQPQH

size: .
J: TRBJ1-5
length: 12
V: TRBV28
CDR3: ASRQTYSNQPQH

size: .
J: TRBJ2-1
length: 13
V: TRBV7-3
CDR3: ASSPTGGLYNEQF

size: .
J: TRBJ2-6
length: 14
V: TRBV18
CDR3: ASRTSGSSGANVLT

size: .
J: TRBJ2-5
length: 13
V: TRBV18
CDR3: ASSPPTGWGETQY

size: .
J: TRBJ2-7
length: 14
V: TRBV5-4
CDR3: ASSLNPLAGGREQY

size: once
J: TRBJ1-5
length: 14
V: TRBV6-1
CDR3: ASSEGRHYSNQPQH

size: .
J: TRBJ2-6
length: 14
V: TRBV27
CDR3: ASSPAGSSGANVLT

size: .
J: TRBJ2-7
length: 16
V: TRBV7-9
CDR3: ASIPNLAGTSSSYEQY

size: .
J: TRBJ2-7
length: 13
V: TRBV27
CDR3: ASSYFGQGYAEQY

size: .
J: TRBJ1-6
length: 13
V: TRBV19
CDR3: ASRRGNRDHSPLH

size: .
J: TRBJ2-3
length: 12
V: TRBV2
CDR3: ASSEGLAGVTQY

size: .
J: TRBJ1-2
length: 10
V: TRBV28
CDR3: ASSLITDGYT

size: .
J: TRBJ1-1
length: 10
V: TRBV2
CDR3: ASSRDSREAF

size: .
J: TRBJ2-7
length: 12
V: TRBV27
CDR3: ASSPSLGPSEQY

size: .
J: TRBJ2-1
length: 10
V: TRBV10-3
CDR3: ATKRGNNEQF

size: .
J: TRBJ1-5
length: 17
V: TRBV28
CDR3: ASSLFRPTGPNSNQPQH

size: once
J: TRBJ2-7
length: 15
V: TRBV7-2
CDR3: ASSLAAAGTSGSPQY

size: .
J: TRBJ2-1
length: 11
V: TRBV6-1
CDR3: ASSEVRTSEQF

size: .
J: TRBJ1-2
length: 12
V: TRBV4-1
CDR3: ASSQDVRAGKYT

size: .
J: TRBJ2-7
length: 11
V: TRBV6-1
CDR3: ASSETRVSEQY

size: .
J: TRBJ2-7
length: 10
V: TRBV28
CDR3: ASSRQGYEQY

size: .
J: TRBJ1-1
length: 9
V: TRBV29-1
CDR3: SVGRGTEAF

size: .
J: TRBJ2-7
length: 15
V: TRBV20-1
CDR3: SASGGVVAGVYDEQY